A single sample is the source of the 31 T cell receptor beta chains below, sequenced in a study of blood T cell repertoires in COVID-19. The assay was immunoSEQ multiplex PCR, and TCRdb's table has in-frame clones only and misses some. The data contain roughly 200,000 clones, around 84% of them singletons. Sequencing was performed on peripheral blood. These receptors were taken from a human donor in a cohort sampled during active COVID-19.

This chain uses TRBV5-3 with TRBJ2-3, with 8 bases matching TRBD2. TRBV5-3 belongs to the ORF category, with a function that is uncertain. V trimming: 5 bases; J trimming: 3 bases; junction bases outside the gene matches: 5. CDR3 length equals 14 residues. The CDR3 loop is CARRAGTSTDTQYF. The DNA of the CDR3 is TGTGCCAGAAGGGCCGGGACTAGTACAGATACGCAGTATTTT.

The V call is TRBV14, the J call TRBJ1-3; D is possibly TRBD1 (5 bases). The CDR3 extends over 18 amino acids. Trimming took 5 bases from V and 0 from J, leaving 20 bases between them. Germline CDR1 SGHDN, CDR2 FVKESK. CDR3 in DNA: TGTGCCAGCAGCAGGGGCCGCTTTGCTACGAACTCTGGAAACACCATATATTTT. It codes for CASSRGRFATNSGNTIYF. The variable domain in full, with the rest retrieved from reference TRBV14 and TRBJ1-3, is EAGVTQFPSHSVIEKGQTVTLRCDPISGHDNLYWYRRVMGKEIKFLLHFVKESKQDESGMPNNRFLAERTGGTYSTLKVQPAELEDSGVYFCASSRGRFATNSGNTIYFGEGSWLTVV.

The gene calls are TRBV27 and TRBJ2-5, with 11 bases that match TRBD2. Germline values: CDR1 MNHEY, CDR2 SMNVEV (reference sequence). The CDR3 has 15 residues. The V gene end was trimmed by 8 bases and the J gene end by 4 bases; junction bases not matched to a gene: 9. The DNA of the CDR3 is TGTGCCAGCCGGATAGCGGGAGGGAGGACAGAGACCCAGTACTTC. This sequence encodes CASRIAGGRTETQYF.

This chain joins TRBV15 and TRBJ1-3; perhaps TRBD1 as D (5 bases). Trimming stripped 1 base from V and 7 bases from J, with 14 bases between. The V gene's germline CDR1 is LNHNV and CDR2 YYDKDF (reference sequence). CDR3 length: 15 residues. CDR3 sequence (DNA): TGTGCCACCAGCAGAGGGGGCCTCTATGTCAACACCATATATTTT. Translated: CATSRGGLYVNTIYF.

This chain uses TRBV5-1 with TRBJ1-2; D is unclear. V lost 1 base and J 2 bases, leaving 3 bases between the germline ends. Germline loops: CDR1 SGHRS, CDR2 YFSETQ. This CDR3 comprises 12 residues. CDR3 in amino acids: CASSLSNYGYTF. The DNA for the CDR3 is TGCGCCAGCAGCTTGTCGAACTATGGCTACACCTTC.

V and J are TRBV7-8 and TRBJ1-2, with 8 bases identical to TRBD1. V trimming: 4 bases; J trimming: 8 bases; junction bases outside the gene matches: 15. Germline V lookup: CDR1 SGHVS, CDR2 FQNEAQ. This CDR3 contains 16 residues. The CDR3 region is CASSWGRAGGASGYTF. In nucleotides, the CDR3 is TGTGCCAGCAGCTGGGGGAGGGCAGGGGGCGCATCCGGCTACACCTTC.

This clone was detected a few times. The chain employs TRBV4-1 and TRBJ2-1; possible D gene TRBD1, 7 bases. Between the trimmed V and J ends, which lost 4 bases and 5 bases, there was a span of 27 bases. Germline V gene lookup returns CDR1 MGHRA and CDR2 YSYEKL. The CDR3 totals 19 residues. DNA of the CDR3: TGCGCCAGCAGCCTCGGACAGAGGGGGCGGGACAAGAGCGACAATGAGCAGTTCTTC. Translation: CASSLGQRGRDKSDNEQFF.

The rearrangement uses TRBV11-3 and TRBJ1-1; the D is unclear. V lost 5 bases and J 1 base, leaving 8 bases between the germline ends. This CDR3 comprises 13 residues. Germline CDR1 and CDR2: SGHNT and YENEEA. The CDR3 DNA reads TGTGCCAGCAGCGGAGACCCGAACACTGAAGCTTTCTTT. It translates to CASSGDPNTEAFF.

This sequence joins TRBV29-1 and TRBJ2-7; weak D call: TRBD2 (5 bases). V was trimmed by 6 bases and J by 8 bases, leaving 14 bases between them. The CDR3 is 11 amino acids. Germline values: CDR1 SQVTM, CDR2 ANQGSEA. Here the CDR3 DNA reads TGCAGCGTAGCTACCGAGGGAAAGCAGTACGTC. Its protein product is CSVATEGKQYV.

This clone was recorded once. The V and J genes are TRBV3-1 (or the pseudogene TRBV3-2) and TRBJ1-3; the match to TRBD1 covers 7 bases. This CDR3 region has 14 residues. Trimming cost V 3 bases and J 5 bases; bases outside gene matches: 4. CDR1 is LGHDT, CDR2 YNNKEL, per germline (reference sequence). CDR3 loop: CASSHRTGRNTIYF. The CDR3 bases are TGTGCCAGCAGCCACCGGACAGGCCGAAACACCATATATTTT.

V is TRBV24-1 and J is TRBJ2-2; TRBD1 might be the D (5 bases). Trimming left V 7 bases short and J 0 bases short, with 11 bases between. CDR3 length equals 15 residues. Germline V gene data show CDR1 as KGHDR and CDR2 as SFDVKD. In DNA, the CDR3 is TGTGCCACCAGCCTCTGGGGCGCGAACACCGGGGAGCTGTTTTTT. Translation gives CATSLWGANTGELFF.

The V and J genes are TRBV3-1 (or the pseudogene TRBV3-2) and TRBJ2-3, with a tentative D call TRBD2 (6 bases). V shed 6 bases and J shed 2 bases, with 15 bases lying between them. The CDR3 runs to 15 residues. Germline CDR1 and CDR2: LGHDT and YNNKEL (reference sequence). In nucleotides, the CDR3 is TGTGCCAGCAGGGAGGGACTGGGAGACACAGATACGCAGTATTTT. Its translation: CASREGLGDTDTQYF.

The V gene is TRBV7-8, the J gene TRBJ2-1, with 9 bases that match TRBD2. The ends lost 1 base at V and 7 bases at J; junction bases unmatched: 8. Germline CDR1 and CDR2: SGHVS and FQNEAQ. CDR3 length: 16 residues. CDR3 nucleotides: TGTGCCAGCAGCTTAGGCGGGAGGGGGGTTGTGAATGAGCAGTTCTTC. Translation: CASSLGGRGVVNEQFF. The full variable domain, its missing parts supplied by reference TRBV7-8 and TRBJ2-1, is GAGVSQSPRYKVAKRGQDVALRCDPISGHVSLFWYQQALGQGPEFLTYFQNEAQLDKSGLPSDRFFAERPEGSVSTLKIQRTQQEDSAVYLCASSLGGRGVVNEQFFGPGTRLTVL.

The genes are TRBV5-1 and TRBJ2-5; D not certain. The length of the CDR3 is 14 residues. Germline-derived CDR1 and CDR2 are SGHRS and YFSETQ. V was trimmed by 2 bases and J by 1 base, leaving 9 bases between them. The CDR3 sequence is CASSLEQRQETQYF. DNA of the CDR3: TGCGCCAGCAGCTTAGAGCAGCGCCAAGAGACCCAGTACTTC.

This chain uses TRBV6-1 with TRBJ2-7; 9 bases are shared with TRBD1. Germline loops: CDR1 MNHNS, CDR2 SASEGT. The length of the CDR3 is 15 residues. The V gene end was trimmed by 2 bases and the J gene end by 0 bases; junction bases not matched to a gene: 2. The chain's CDR3 is CASSELGQGSYEQYF. The CDR3 region has the DNA TGTGCCAGCAGTGAATTGGGACAGGGCTCCTACGAGCAGTACTTC.

V is TRBV5-4 and J is TRBJ1-3; TRBD1 is a possible D gene (5 bases). Deletions cut 2 bases from V and 2 bases from J, with 8 bases between. The germline CDR1 and CDR2 sequences are SGHNT and YYREEE (reference sequence). CDR3 length equals 14 residues. This CDR3 reads CASSLPGTGNTIYF. As DNA, the CDR3 is TGTGCCAGCAGCTTACCAGGGACTGGAAACACCATATATTTT.

The rearrangement joins TRBV6-5 to TRBJ2-3; D uncertain. CDR1 MNHEY and CDR2 SVGAGI come from the germline V gene. This CDR3 has 14 amino acids. The CDR3 here is CGSSAETSTDTQYF. DNA for the CDR3: TGTGGGAGCTCGGCAGAGACTAGCACAGATACGCAGTATTTT.

The chain employs TRBV30 and TRBJ2-1; 9 nucleotides agree with TRBD2. Germline CDR1 and CDR2: GTSNPN and SVGIG (reference sequence). With 5 bases clipped from V and 5 bases from J, the junction kept 7 bases outside the gene matches. CDR3 size: 14 residues. The CDR3 sequence is CAWAIAGAHNEQFF. Here the CDR3 DNA reads TGTGCCTGGGCTATAGCGGGGGCACACAATGAGCAGTTCTTC.

The chain combines TRBV27 with TRBJ2-3; tentative D call: TRBD2 (6 bases). V was pared by 5 bases and J by 2 bases, with 14 bases between. This CDR3 is 15 amino acids long. CDR1 is MNHEY, CDR2 SMNVEV, per germline (reference sequence). CDR3 sequence: CASSNRRTNTDTQYF. For the CDR3, the DNA is TGTGCCAGCAGTAACCGGAGGACTAACACAGATACGCAGTATTTT.

The V and J genes are TRBV27 and TRBJ1-2; TRBD1 might be the D (6 bases). Germline CDR1 MNHEY, CDR2 SMNVEV (reference sequence). The CDR3 length is 13 residues. Trimming removed 7 bases at V and 0 bases at J, with 9 bases between. The CDR3 nucleotides are TGTGCCAGCAAGAGGACAGCTAACTATGGCTACACCTTC. This translates into CASKRTANYGYTF.

The chain carries TRBV5-5 and TRBJ2-5; D might be TRBD1 (6 bases). The CDR3 is 14 amino acids. Germline V gene lookup returns CDR1 SGHKS and CDR2 YYEKEE (reference sequence). Trimming left V 3 bases short and J 4 bases short, with 13 bases between. The CDR3, as DNA: TGTGCCAGCAGCTATGGACAGTTGATAGAGACCCAGTACTTC. Translated, it gives CASSYGQLIETQYF.

This sequence joins TRBV28 and TRBJ1-2, with a weak D call TRBD1 (5 bases). Trimming took 6 bases from V and 3 from J, leaving 14 bases between them. The CDR3 covers 14 residues. Germline CDR1 is MDHEN and CDR2 is SYDVKM. CDR3: CASSLLGGDYGYTF. DNA for the CDR3: TGTGCCAGCAGCCTCTTGGGGGGGGACTATGGCTACACCTTC.

This chain connects TRBV10-3 to TRBJ2-3; 11 nucleotides agree with TRBD2. The V gene end was trimmed by 4 bases and the J gene end by 1 base; junction bases not matched to a gene: 1. This CDR3 spans 15 amino acids. CDR1 is ENHRY, CDR2 SYGVKD, per germline. CDR3 bases: TGTGCCATCAGTGCGACTAGCGGGGGCACAGATACGCAGTATTTT. This translates into CAISATSGGTDTQYF.

This rearrangement joins TRBV5-4 to TRBJ1-1; D may be TRBD1 (6 bases). The V end was cut by 4 bases, the J end by 4 bases, with 17 bases between. The CDR3 sequence is 15 residues long. Germline V gene data show CDR1 as SGHNT and CDR2 as YYREEE (reference sequence). CDR3: CASSVGAKLGTEAFF. The CDR3 DNA sequence: TGTGCCAGCAGCGTGGGGGCTAAACTGGGCACTGAAGCTTTCTTT.

The CDR3 bases are TGTGCCAGCAGTCTCGGACTCTCCTACGAGCAGTACTTC. Translated, it gives CASSLGLSYEQYF. The chain couples TRBV12-3 or TRBV12-4 to TRBJ2-7; D possibly corresponds to TRBD2 (5 bases). The CDR3 spans 13 residues. The V and J ends lost 5 bases and 0 bases respectively, with 8 bases between them.

The chain recombines TRBV12-3 or TRBV12-4 with TRBJ2-7, with D perhaps matching TRBD1 (5 bases). With 2 bases removed from V and 5 bases from J, the gap between germline ends came to 10 bases. There are 13 residues in the CDR3. In nucleotides, the CDR3 is TGTGCCAGCAGTTTATTAAAGGGGAACGAGCAGTACTTC. As protein: CASSLLKGNEQYF.

This chain joins TRBV24-1 and TRBJ2-7, with 9 bases lining up with TRBD1. The CDR3 contains 11 residues. V lost 10 bases to trimming and J lost 12 bases; unmatched junction nucleotides: 9. Germline CDR1 and CDR2: KGHDR and SFDVKD. CDR3 coding DNA: TGTGCCACTTCCCGGGACAGGGAGGTGTACTTC. Amino acid sequence: CATSRDREVYF.

This chain joins TRBV27 and TRBJ2-2; D is perhaps TRBD1 (5 bases). Trimming pared 5 bases from V and 6 bases from J, leaving 16 bases between. The CDR3 totals 15 residues. The germline gives CDR1 MNHEY, CDR2 SMNVEV (reference sequence). CDR3 in DNA: TGTGCCAGCAGTCCCCAGGGAAGGGCCCCCGGGGAGCTGTTTTTT. Amino acid sequence: CASSPQGRAPGELFF.

CDR3 DNA sequence: TGTGCCAGCTCACCAGGAGGTTCTAGCACAGATACGCAGTATTTT. It specifies CASSPGGSSTDTQYF. The V call is TRBV18, the J call TRBJ2-3; possibly TRBD2 for D (5 bases). CDR3 length: 15 amino acids. V dropped 2 bases and J dropped 0 bases, with 9 bases sitting between them. The germline CDR1 and CDR2 sequences are KGHSH and LQKENI.

The rearrangement joins TRBV6-5 to TRBJ1-6; D is undetermined. CDR1 MNHEY and CDR2 SVGAGI come from the germline V gene. With 6 bases removed from V and 10 bases from J, the gap between germline ends came to 10 bases. CDR3 length equals 12 residues. The CDR3 nucleotides are TGTGCCAGCAGGGAGGGAGACTCACCCCTCCACTTT. It is translated as CASREGDSPLHF.

The chain uses TRBV6-6 and TRBJ1-3; tentatively, D is TRBD1 (5 bases). V gave up 6 bases and J gave up 2 bases, with 8 bases separating them. The CDR3 loop spans 13 amino acids. Looked up from germline, CDR1 is MNHNY and CDR2 is SVGAGI (reference sequence). The CDR3 DNA reads as TGTGCCAGCAGCAGGGAGGCTGGAAACACCATATATTTT. Its protein is CASSREAGNTIYF.